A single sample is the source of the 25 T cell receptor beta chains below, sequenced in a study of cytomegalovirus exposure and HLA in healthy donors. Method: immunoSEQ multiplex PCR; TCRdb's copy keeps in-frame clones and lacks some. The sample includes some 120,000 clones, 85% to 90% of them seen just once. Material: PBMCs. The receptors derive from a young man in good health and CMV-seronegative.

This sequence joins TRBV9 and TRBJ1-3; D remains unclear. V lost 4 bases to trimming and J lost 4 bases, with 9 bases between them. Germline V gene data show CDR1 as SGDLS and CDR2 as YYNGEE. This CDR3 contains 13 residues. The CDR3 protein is CASSPTPGNTIYF. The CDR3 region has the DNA TGTGCCAGCAGCCCTACCCCCGGAAACACCATATATTTT.

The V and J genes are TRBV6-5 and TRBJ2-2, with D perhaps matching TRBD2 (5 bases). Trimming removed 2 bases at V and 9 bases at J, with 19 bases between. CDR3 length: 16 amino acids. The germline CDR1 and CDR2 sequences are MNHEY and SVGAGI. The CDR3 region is CASSYQPDYLARELFF. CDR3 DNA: TGTGCCAGCAGTTACCAGCCCGACTACCTGGCTAGGGAGCTGTTTTTT.

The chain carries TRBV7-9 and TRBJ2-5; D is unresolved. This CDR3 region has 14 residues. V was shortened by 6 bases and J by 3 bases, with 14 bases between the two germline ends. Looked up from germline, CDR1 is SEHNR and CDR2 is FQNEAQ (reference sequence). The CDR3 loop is CASRPNGVEETQYF. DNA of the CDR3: TGTGCCAGCAGGCCAAACGGTGTTGAAGAGACCCAGTACTTC. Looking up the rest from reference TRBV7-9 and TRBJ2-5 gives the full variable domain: DTGVSQNPRHKITKRGQNVTFRCDPISEHNRLYWYRQTLGQGPEFLTYFQNEAQLEKSRLLSDRFSAERPKGSFSTLEIQRTEQGDSAMYLCASRPNGVEETQYFGPGTRLLVL.

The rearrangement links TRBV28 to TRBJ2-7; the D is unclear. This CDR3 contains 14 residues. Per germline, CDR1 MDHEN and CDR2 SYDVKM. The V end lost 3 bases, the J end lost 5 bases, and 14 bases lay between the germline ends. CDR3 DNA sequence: TGTGCCAGCAGTTTCGCACAGATGTCCCACGAGCAGTACTTC. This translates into CASSFAQMSHEQYF.

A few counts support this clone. The CDR3 region has the DNA TGTGCCAGCAGTTCGGGGGCCTACGAGCAGTACTTC. Protein: CASSSGAYEQYF. The chain employs TRBV28 and TRBJ2-7, with D perhaps TRBD2 (6 bases). Trimming shortened V by 4 bases and J by 2 bases, and 6 bases separated the two germline ends. The length of the CDR3 is 12 residues. From germline, CDR1 is MDHEN and CDR2 SYDVKM.

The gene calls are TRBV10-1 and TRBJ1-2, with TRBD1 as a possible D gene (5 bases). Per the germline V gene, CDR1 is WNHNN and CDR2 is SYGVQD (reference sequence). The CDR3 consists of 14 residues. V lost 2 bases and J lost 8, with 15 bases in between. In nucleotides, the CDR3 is TGCGCCAGCAGTGAGCTTGGCAGGGAAGGGGGCTACACCTTC. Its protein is CASSELGREGGYTF.

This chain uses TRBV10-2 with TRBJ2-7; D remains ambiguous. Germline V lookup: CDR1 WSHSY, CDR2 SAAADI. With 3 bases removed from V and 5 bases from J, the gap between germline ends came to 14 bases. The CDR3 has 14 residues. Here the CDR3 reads CASSDNWLTNEQYF. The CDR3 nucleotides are TGCGCCAGCAGTGATAACTGGTTGACAAACGAGCAGTACTTC.

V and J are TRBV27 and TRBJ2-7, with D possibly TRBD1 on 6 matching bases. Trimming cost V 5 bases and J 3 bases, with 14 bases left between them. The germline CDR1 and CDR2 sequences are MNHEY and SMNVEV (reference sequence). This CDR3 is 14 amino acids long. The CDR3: CASSPRSTGYEQYF. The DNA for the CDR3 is TGTGCCAGCAGTCCACGATCGACAGGCTACGAGCAGTACTTC.

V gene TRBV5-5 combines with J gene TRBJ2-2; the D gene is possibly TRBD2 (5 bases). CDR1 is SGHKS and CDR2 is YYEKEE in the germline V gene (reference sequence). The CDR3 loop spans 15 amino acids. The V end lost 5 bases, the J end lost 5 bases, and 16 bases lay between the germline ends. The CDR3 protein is CASRLGRTATGELFF. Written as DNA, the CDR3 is TGTGCCAGCAGACTAGGACGAACAGCAACCGGGGAGCTGTTTTTT.

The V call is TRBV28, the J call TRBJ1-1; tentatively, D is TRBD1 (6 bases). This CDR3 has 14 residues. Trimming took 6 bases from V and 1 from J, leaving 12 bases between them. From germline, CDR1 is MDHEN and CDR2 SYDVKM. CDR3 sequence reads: CASRAGVPNTEAFF. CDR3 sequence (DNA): TGTGCCAGCAGAGCAGGGGTCCCGAACACTGAAGCTTTCTTT.

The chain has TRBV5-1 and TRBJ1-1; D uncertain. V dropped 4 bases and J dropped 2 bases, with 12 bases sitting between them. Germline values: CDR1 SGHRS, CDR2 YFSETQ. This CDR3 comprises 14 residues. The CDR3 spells CASSTRLGNTEAFF. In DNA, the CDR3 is TGCGCCAGCAGCACCCGACTAGGAAACACTGAAGCTTTCTTT.

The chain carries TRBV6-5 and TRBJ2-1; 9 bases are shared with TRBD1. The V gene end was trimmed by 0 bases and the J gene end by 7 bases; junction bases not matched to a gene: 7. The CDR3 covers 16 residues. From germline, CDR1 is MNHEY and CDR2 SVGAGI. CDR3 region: CASSYSIGQGLNEQFF. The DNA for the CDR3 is TGTGCCAGCAGTTACTCGATCGGACAGGGGCTTAATGAGCAGTTCTTC.

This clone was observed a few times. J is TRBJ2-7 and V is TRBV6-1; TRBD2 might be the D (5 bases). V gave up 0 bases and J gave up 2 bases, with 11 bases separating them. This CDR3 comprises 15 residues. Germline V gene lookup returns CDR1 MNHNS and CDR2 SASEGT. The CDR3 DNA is TGTGCCAGCAGTGAAGCCGGGATCAGGACCTACGAGCAGTACTTC. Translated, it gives CASSEAGIRTYEQYF.

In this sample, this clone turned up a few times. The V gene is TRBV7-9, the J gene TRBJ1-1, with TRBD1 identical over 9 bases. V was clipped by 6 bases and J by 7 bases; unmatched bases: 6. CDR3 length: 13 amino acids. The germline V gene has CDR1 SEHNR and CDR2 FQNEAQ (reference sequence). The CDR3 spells CASRGQGNGEAFF. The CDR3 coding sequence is TGTGCCAGCAGAGGACAGGGGAACGGTGAAGCTTTCTTT.

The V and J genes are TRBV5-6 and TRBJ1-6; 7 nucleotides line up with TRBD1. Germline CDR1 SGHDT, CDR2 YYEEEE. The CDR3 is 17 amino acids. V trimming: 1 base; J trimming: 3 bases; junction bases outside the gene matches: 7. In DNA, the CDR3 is TGTGCCAGCAGCTTGCTCACAGGGGAAAACTATAATTCACCCCTCCACTTT. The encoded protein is CASSLLTGENYNSPLHF.

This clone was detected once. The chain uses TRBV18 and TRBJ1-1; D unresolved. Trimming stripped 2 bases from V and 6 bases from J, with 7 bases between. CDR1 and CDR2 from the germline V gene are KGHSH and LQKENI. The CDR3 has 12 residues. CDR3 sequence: CASSPAGAEAFF. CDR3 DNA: TGTGCCAGCTCACCAGCCGGGGCTGAAGCTTTCTTT.

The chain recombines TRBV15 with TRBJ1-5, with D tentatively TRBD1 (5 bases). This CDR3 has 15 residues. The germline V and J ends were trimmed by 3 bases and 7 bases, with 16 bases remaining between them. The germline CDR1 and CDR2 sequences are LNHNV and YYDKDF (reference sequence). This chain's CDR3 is CATSRTSGAGQPQHF. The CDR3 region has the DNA TGTGCCACCAGCAGGACCTCCGGGGCGGGACAGCCCCAGCATTTT.

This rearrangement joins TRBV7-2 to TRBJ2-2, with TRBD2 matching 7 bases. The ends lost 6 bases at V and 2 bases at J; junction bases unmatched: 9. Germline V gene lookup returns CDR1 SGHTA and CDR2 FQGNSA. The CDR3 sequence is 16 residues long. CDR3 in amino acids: CASRPRLAGNTGELFF. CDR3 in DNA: TGTGCCAGCAGACCGAGATTAGCGGGTAACACCGGGGAGCTGTTTTTT. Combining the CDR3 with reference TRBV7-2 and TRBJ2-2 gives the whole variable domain GAGVSQSPSNKVTEKGKDVELRCDPISGHTALYWYRQSLGQGLEFLIYFQGNSAPDKSGLPSDRFSAERTGGSVSTLTIQRTQQEDSAVYLCASRPRLAGNTGELFFGEGSRLTVL.

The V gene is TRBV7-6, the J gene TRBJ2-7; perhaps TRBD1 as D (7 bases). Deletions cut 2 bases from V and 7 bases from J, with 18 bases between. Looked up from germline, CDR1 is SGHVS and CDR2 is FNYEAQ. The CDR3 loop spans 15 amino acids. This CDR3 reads CASSLYRGRQGEQYF. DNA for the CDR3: TGTGCCAGCAGCTTATATCGGGGGCGACAGGGAGAGCAGTACTTC.

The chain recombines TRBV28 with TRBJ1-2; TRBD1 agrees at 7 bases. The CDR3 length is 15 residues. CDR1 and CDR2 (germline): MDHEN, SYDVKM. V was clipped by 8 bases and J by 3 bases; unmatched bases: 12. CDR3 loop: CASQNTRTGDYGYTF. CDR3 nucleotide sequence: TGTGCCAGCCAAAACACGCGAACAGGGGACTATGGCTACACCTTC.

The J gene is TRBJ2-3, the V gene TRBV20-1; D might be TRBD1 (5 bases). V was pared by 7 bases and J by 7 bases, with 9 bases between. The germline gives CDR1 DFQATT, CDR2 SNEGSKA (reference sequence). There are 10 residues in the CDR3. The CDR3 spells CSVQGNTQYF. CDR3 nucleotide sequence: TGCAGTGTCCAGGGTAATACGCAGTATTTT.

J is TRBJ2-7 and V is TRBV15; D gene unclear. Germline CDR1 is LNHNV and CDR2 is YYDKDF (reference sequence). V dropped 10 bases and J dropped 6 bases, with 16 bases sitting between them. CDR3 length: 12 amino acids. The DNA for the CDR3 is TGTGCCATCTCTGACGGGTATGGCGAGCAGTACTTC. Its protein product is CAISDGYGEQYF.

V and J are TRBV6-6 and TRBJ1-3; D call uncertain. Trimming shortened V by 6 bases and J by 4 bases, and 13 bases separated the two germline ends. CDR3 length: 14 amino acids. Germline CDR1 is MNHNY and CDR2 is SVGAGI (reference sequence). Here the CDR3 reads CASRYSDVGNTIYF. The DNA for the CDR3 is TGTGCCAGCAGGTACAGCGACGTGGGAAACACCATATATTTT.

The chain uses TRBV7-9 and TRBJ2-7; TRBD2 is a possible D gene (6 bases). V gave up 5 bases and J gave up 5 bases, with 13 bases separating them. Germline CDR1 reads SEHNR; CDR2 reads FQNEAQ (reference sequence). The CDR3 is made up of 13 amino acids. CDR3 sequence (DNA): TGTGCCAGCAGCCGGCCGGGCGGGGACGAGCAGTACTTC. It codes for CASSRPGGDEQYF.

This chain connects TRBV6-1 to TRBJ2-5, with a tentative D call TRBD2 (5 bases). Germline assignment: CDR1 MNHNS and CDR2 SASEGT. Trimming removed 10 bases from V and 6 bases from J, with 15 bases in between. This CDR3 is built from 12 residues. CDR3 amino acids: CATTDTGKTQYF. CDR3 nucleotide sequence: TGTGCCACCACAGATACCGGGAAGACCCAGTACTTC.